This T cell receptor (beta chain) was recorded in a study of blood T cell repertoires in COVID-19. V was clipped by 4 bases and J by 9 bases; unmatched bases: 2. This CDR3 is built from 11 residues. The germline gives CDR1 KGHSH, CDR2 LQKENI. The protocol was immunoSEQ multiplex PCR, while the TCRdb copy is restricted to in-frame clones and leaves out a portion. The sample includes roughly 180,000 clones, 80% to 90% of them seen just once. The Seattle site enrolled patients during active infection and followed them longitudinally. The sample taken for sequencing was peripheral blood. The sequence was obtained from a woman aged 35 to 49 with COVID-19, enrolled during active disease. The chain links TRBV18 to TRBJ1-1, with TRBD1 matching 7 bases. The CDR3 sequence is CASSQTGQAFF. The CDR3 DNA reads as TGTGCCAGCTCACAGACAGGGCAAGCTTTCTTT.